This TCR beta chain is from a study of shared clonotypes between healthy human individuals. Study-level information: The people who gave samples were two women and a few men aged 18 to 49. Three plates each covered CD4 naive and memory; CD8 naive two, CD8 memory one.

The assay was immunoSEQ multiplex PCR, and TCRdb's table has in-frame clones only and misses some. The table lists about 120,000 clones, about two thirds of them singletons, with approximately 25% in the top ten. This clone was observed many times. The antigen is undetermined. Germline V gene lookup returns CDR1 MNHNS and CDR2 SASEGT. The CDR3 totals 15 residues. V trimming: 4 bases; J trimming: 6 bases; junction bases outside the gene matches: 11. Study-wide findings and caveats: Clonotype sharing across a few donors was observed for roughly 5% of naive CD4 clonotypes. For sorted subsets, rarefaction showed incomplete sequencing despite large depth.

Sample: memory CD8+ T cells sorted from blood. Described subset: CD45RO+ cells pooled with CCR7-negative TemRA cells. This sequence joins TRBV6-1 and TRBJ1-2; 7 bases agree with TRBD1. The sequence was collected from a woman aged 30 to 39 in good health. CDR3 residues: CASSGGTEAINGYTF. In DNA, the CDR3 is TGTGCCAGCAGTGGGGGGACAGAAGCTATTAATGGCTACACCTTC.